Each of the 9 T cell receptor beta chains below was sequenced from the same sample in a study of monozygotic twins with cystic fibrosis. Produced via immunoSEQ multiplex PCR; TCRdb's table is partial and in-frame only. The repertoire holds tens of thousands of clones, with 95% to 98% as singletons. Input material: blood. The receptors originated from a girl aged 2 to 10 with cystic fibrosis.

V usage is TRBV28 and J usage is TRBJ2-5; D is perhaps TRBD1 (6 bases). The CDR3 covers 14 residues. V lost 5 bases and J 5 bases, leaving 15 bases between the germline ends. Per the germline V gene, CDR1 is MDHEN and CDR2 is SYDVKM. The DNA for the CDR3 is TGTGCCAGCAGTCCTTACAGGGTTATGGAGACCCAGTACTTC. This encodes CASSPYRVMETQYF.

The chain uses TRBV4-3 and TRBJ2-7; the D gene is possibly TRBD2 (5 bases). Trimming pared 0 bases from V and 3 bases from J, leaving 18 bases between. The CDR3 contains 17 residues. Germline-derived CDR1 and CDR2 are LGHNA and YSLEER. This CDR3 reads CASSQDRAGLPGYEQYF. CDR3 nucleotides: TGCGCCAGCAGCCAAGATAGGGCGGGTCTACCCGGCTACGAGCAGTACTTC.

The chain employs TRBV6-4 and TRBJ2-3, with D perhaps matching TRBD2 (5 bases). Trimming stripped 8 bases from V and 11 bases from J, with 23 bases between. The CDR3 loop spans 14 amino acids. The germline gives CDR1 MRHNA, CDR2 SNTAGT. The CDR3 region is CASQPTPGGGGQYF. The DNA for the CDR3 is TGTGCCAGCCAACCGACGCCAGGAGGAGGTGGGCAGTATTTT.

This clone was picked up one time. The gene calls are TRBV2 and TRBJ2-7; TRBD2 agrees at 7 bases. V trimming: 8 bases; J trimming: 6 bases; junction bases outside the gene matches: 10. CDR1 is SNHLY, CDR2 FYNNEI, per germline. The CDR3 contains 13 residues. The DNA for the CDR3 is TGTGCCAGCTTCCGGACTAGACAAGGCGAGCAGTACTTC. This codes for CASFRTRQGEQYF.

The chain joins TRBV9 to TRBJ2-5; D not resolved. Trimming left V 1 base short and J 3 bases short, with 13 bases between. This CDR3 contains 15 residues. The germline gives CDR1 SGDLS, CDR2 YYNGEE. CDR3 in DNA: TGTGCCAGCAGCGTAAGGGCGGACGGAGAAGAGACCCAGTACTTC. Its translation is CASSVRADGEETQYF.

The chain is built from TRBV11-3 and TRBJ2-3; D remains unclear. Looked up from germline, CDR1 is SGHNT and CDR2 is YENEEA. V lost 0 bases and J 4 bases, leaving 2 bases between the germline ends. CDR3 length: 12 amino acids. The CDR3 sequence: CASSLEADTQYF. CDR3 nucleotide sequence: TGTGCCAGCAGCTTAGAGGCAGATACGCAGTATTTT.

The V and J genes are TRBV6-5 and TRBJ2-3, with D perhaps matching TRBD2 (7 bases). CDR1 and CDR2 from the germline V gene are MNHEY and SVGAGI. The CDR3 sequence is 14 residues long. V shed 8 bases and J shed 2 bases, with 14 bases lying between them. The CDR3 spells CASSRGANTDTQYF. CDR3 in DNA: TGTGCCAGCTCCCGGGGGGCCAACACAGATACGCAGTATTTT.

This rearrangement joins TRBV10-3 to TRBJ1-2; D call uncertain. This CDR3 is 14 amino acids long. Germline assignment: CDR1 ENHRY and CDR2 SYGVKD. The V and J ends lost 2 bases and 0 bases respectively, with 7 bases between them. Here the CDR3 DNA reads TGTGCCATCAGTGAGAGGGTAGCTAACTATGGCTACACCTTC. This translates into CAISERVANYGYTF.

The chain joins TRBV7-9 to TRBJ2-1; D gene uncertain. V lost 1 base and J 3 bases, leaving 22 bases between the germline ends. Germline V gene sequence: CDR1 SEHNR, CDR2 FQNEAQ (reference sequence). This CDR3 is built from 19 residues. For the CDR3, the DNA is TGTGCCAGCAGCTTAGTGCCACAGTTCGCCCATAGCCTCTACAATGAGCAGTTCTTC. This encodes CASSLVPQFAHSLYNEQFF.